Listed here are 23 T cell receptor beta chains from one sample, sequenced in a study of blood T cell repertoires in COVID-19. Here immunoSEQ multiplex PCR was the method, and the copy in TCRdb shows in-frame clones only, minus some. The sample has about 190,000 clones, around 85% seen once. Sequenced input: peripheral blood. These receptors originate from a man aged 30-40 years with acute or convalescent COVID-19.

This chain connects TRBV6-2 or TRBV6-3 to TRBJ2-7; a possible D gene is TRBD2 (6 bases). The germline V and J ends were trimmed by 1 base and 2 bases, with 21 bases remaining between them. The CDR3 length is 18 residues. Germline V lookup: CDR1 MNHEY, CDR2 SVGEGT. CDR3 sequence (DNA): TGTGCCAGCAGTTACTACACCGCCTTAAGCGGGCTTGCCTACGAGCAGTACTTC. Protein sequence: CASSYYTALSGLAYEQYF.

This chain uses TRBV28 with TRBJ1-2, with unresolved D. In germline, CDR1 is MDHEN, CDR2 SYDVKM. The CDR3 is 12 residues long. V was trimmed by 3 bases and J by 4 bases, leaving 6 bases between them. CDR3 in amino acids: CASSFMAYGYTF. In DNA, the CDR3 is TGTGCCAGCAGTTTTATGGCCTATGGCTACACCTTC.

The CDR3 reads CASSERGYQPQHF. The CDR3 nucleotides read TGTGCCAGCAGTGAACGGGGGTATCAGCCCCAGCATTTT. This rearrangement joins TRBV6-1 to TRBJ1-5, with D perhaps TRBD1 (5 bases). This CDR3 contains 13 residues. CDR1 is MNHNS and CDR2 is SASEGT in the germline V gene. V lost 2 bases and J lost 5, with 7 bases in between.

In the case of this clone: The junction departs from the called germline gene at one end, perhaps through a read error. The V and J genes are TRBV11-1 and TRBJ2-3; D call uncertain. Germline V gene lookup returns CDR1 SGHAT and CDR2 FQDESV (reference sequence). The CDR3 has 13 amino acids. CDR3 sequence (DNA): TGTGCCAGCAGCATAGCTCTAGTGGATACGCAGTATTTT. Protein: CASSIALVDTQYF.

The rearrangement links TRBV10-3 to TRBJ1-1; TRBD1 is a possible D gene (5 bases). Germline CDR1 and CDR2: ENHRY and SYGVKD. Between the trimmed V and J ends, which lost 4 bases and 6 bases, there was a span of 12 bases. The CDR3 runs to 13 residues. CDR3: CAISVSGGSEAFF. For the CDR3, the DNA is TGTGCCATCAGTGTTAGCGGGGGATCTGAAGCTTTCTTT.

The chain has TRBV20-1 and TRBJ2-1; D is ambiguous. Germline values: CDR1 DFQATT, CDR2 SNEGSKA (reference sequence). Trimming pared 3 bases from V and 2 bases from J, leaving 5 bases between. The CDR3 covers 12 residues. The CDR3 DNA reads as TGCAGTGCTAGTACACCCTACAATGAGCAGTTCTTC. Amino acids: CSASTPYNEQFF.

The chain recombines TRBV5-1 with TRBJ1-3, with D perhaps TRBD1 (6 bases). V shed 5 bases and J shed 0 bases, with 12 bases lying between them. CDR3 length equals 15 residues. Germline assignment: CDR1 SGHRS and CDR2 YFSETQ. CDR3 protein: CASRPQGSSGNTIYF. DNA for the CDR3: TGCGCCAGCAGACCTCAGGGGAGCTCTGGAAACACCATATATTTT.

This chain connects TRBV18 to TRBJ1-1, with D unclear. Trimming removed 3 bases at V and 3 bases at J, with 8 bases between. CDR1 KGHSH and CDR2 LQKENI come from the germline V gene. CDR3 length: 13 amino acids. The CDR3 protein is CASSPSSDTEAFF. The CDR3 region has the DNA TGTGCCAGCTCACCTTCGTCGGACACTGAAGCTTTCTTT.

The rearrangement uses TRBV5-6 and TRBJ1-5, with TRBD1 matching 7 bases. The V gene end was trimmed by 4 bases and the J gene end by 7 bases; junction bases not matched to a gene: 5. The CDR3 consists of 13 residues. Germline assignment: CDR1 SGHDT and CDR2 YYEEEE. The CDR3 here is CASSLRQGQPQHF. CDR3 nucleotide sequence: TGTGCCAGCAGCCTGAGACAGGGCCAGCCCCAGCATTTT.

Details on this clone: At the DNA level, this CDR3 is encoded by other sequences in the same sample as well. The J gene is TRBJ1-5, the V gene TRBV6-5; 8 bases are a match to TRBD1. Germline V gives CDR1 MNHEY, CDR2 SVGAGI. With 4 bases clipped from V and 6 bases from J, the junction kept 5 bases outside the gene matches. The length of the CDR3 is 14 residues. The CDR3 DNA reads TGTGCCAGCAGTTTAACAGGGGGAGGTCAGCCCCAGCATTTT. This gives the protein CASSLTGGGQPQHF.

The V and J genes are TRBV5-1 and TRBJ2-7; 10 bases fit TRBD2. Germline CDR1 reads SGHRS; CDR2 reads YFSETQ. J was trimmed by 2 bases and V by 0 bases; bases with no gene match: 11. The CDR3 contains 18 residues. This chain's CDR3 is CASSLAVAGGSPAYEQYF. The CDR3 DNA sequence: TGCGCCAGCAGCTTGGCGGTAGCGGGAGGATCTCCCGCCTACGAGCAGTACTTC.

A single count supports this clone. This rearrangement joins TRBV5-1 to TRBJ2-5; D is possibly TRBD2 (6 bases). Germline lookup yields CDR1 SGHRS and CDR2 YFSETQ. Trimming took off 5 bases at V and 5 bases at J, with 16 bases between the two ends. The CDR3 covers 14 residues. The CDR3 DNA reads TGCGCCAGCAGTACTTATCGCGGGGAGGAGACCCAGTACTTC. Translating gives CASSTYRGEETQYF.

This clone was seen only once. The chain has TRBV15 and TRBJ1-6; D gene unclear. Germline V gives CDR1 LNHNV, CDR2 YYDKDF (reference sequence). This CDR3 spans 15 amino acids. Trimming took off 0 bases at V and 10 bases at J, with 13 bases between the two ends. In DNA form, the CDR3 reads TGTGCCACCAGCAGAGATCCATCGGGAGGATCACCCCTCCACTTT. This codes for CATSRDPSGGSPLHF. The full variable domain, its missing parts supplied by reference TRBV15 and TRBJ1-6, is DAMVIQNPRYQVTQFGKPVTLSCSQTLNHNVMYWYQQKSSQAPKLLFHYYDKDFNNEADTPDNFQSRRPNTSFCFLDIRSPGLGDTAMYLCATSRDPSGGSPLHFGNGTRLTVT.

The chain carries TRBV5-1 and TRBJ1-1; 9 positions agree with TRBD1. V shed 4 bases and J 4 bases; nucleotides not matched to a gene: 8. This CDR3 is built from 15 residues. Germline V gene sequence: CDR1 SGHRS, CDR2 YFSETQ. The CDR3 region has the DNA TGCGCCAGCAGCCCGGGACAGGGACAGGGCACTGAAGCTTTCTTT. Amino acids: CASSPGQGQGTEAFF.

V and J are TRBV5-1 and TRBJ2-3; D perhaps matches TRBD1 (6 bases). The V end was cut by 6 bases, the J end by 1 base, with 12 bases between. Germline V CDR1 and CDR2: SGHRS, YFSETQ. The CDR3 spans 14 residues. This CDR3 reads CASTAAGGTDTQYF. The CDR3 nucleotides read TGCGCCAGCACCGCGGCAGGGGGCACAGATACGCAGTATTTT.

The CDR3 region is CSGGKDTDTQYF. DNA for the CDR3: TGTTCCGGGGGGAAAGACACAGATACGCAGTATTTT. The chain uses TRBV7-3 and TRBJ2-3, with 7 bases identical to TRBD2. The CDR3 spans 12 residues. In germline, CDR1 is SGHTA, CDR2 FQGTGA.

The chain recombines TRBV5-1 with TRBJ2-5; 10 bases fit TRBD2. CDR3 length equals 15 residues. Germline lookup yields CDR1 SGHRS and CDR2 YFSETQ. V shed 4 bases and J 6 bases; nucleotides not matched to a gene: 9. Here the CDR3 reads CASSPTGTSDQTQYF. The CDR3 coding sequence is TGCGCCAGCAGCCCAACCGGGACTAGCGACCAGACCCAGTACTTC.

V gene TRBV21-1 combines with J gene TRBJ2-7; no DNA check was done on the table's D call, TRBD2. TRBV21-1 is a known pseudogene. CDR3 length equals 17 residues. CDR3 in amino acids: CASSKREGLLAGDEQYF. The CDR3 DNA reads as TGTGCCAGCAGCAAAAGAGAGGGATTGCTAGCGGGAGACGAGCAGTACTTC.

The rearrangement uses TRBV6-1 and TRBJ1-1; the D is unclear. Germline CDR1 reads MNHNS; CDR2 reads SASEGT. Trimming left V 2 bases short and J 4 bases short, with 11 bases between. This CDR3 contains 14 residues. CDR3 amino acids: CASSEIRLGTEAFF. CDR3 sequence (DNA): TGTGCCAGCAGTGAAATTCGACTCGGCACTGAAGCTTTCTTT.

This chain links TRBV7-9 with TRBJ1-1; 7 positions match TRBD1. The CDR3 covers 13 residues. V shed 5 bases and J 4 bases; nucleotides not matched to a gene: 4. Per the germline V gene, CDR1 is SEHNR and CDR2 is FQNEAQ (reference sequence). Written as DNA, the CDR3 is TGTGCCAGCAGCCCCACAGGGGTCACTGAAGCTTTCTTT. Translation gives CASSPTGVTEAFF.

Only a few counts were recorded for this clone. The chain is built from TRBV30 and TRBJ2-3; the match to TRBD2 covers 9 bases. V lost 1 base, J lost 2 bases, and 1 base stayed unmatched. The germline CDR1 and CDR2 sequences are GTSNPN and SVGIG (reference sequence). The CDR3 extends over 14 amino acids. In DNA, the CDR3 is TGTGCCTGGAGTGGACTAGCGGACACAGATACGCAGTATTTT. Its protein is CAWSGLADTDTQYF. Complete variable domain (other parts from reference TRBV30 and TRBJ2-3): SQTIHQWPATLVQPVGSPLSLECTVEGTSNPNLYWYRQAAGRGLQLLFYSVGIGQISSEVPQNLSASRPQDRQFILSSKKLLLSDSGFYLCAWSGLADTDTQYFGPGTRLTVL.

The rearrangement links TRBV7-2 to TRBJ1-1; TRBD1 matches 8 bases. The ends lost 5 bases at V and 6 bases at J; junction bases unmatched: 11. The CDR3 is 15 amino acids. Germline CDR1 reads SGHTA; CDR2 reads FQGNSA. DNA for the CDR3: TGTGCCAGCAGCCACCGGACAGGGCCTGGCTCTGAAGCTTTCTTT. It encodes CASSHRTGPGSEAFF.

The gene calls are TRBV13 and TRBJ2-1; 9 nucleotides line up with TRBD2. V was clipped by 6 bases and J by 7 bases; unmatched bases: 7. The CDR3 has 14 residues. Germline V lookup: CDR1 PRHDT, CDR2 FYEKMQ (reference sequence). This chain's CDR3 is CASRRAGGTNEQFF. The CDR3 DNA reads TGTGCCAGCAGACGAGCGGGGGGTACTAATGAGCAGTTCTTC.